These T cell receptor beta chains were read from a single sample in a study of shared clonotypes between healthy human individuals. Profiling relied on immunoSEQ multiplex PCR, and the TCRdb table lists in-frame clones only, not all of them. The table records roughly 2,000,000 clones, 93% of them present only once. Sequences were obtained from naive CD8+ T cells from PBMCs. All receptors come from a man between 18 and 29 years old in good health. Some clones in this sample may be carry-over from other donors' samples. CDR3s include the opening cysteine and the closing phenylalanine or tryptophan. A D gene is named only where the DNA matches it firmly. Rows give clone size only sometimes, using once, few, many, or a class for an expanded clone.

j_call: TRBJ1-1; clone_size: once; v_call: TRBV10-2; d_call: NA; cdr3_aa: CASKPQGETEAFF; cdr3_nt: TGCGCCAGCAAACCACAGGGAGAGACTGAAGCTTTCTTT
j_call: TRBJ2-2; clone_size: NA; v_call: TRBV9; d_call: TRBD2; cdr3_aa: CASSVASGRFTGELFF; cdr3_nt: TGTGCCAGCAGCGTAGCGAGCGGGAGGTTCACCGGGGAGCTGTTTTTT
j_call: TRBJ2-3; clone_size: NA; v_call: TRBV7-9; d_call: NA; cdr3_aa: CASSLGVTGLDTQYF; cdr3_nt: TGTGCCAGCAGCTTAGGGGTCACGGGACTGGATACGCAGTATTTT
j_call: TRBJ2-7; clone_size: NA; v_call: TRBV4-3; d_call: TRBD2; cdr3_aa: CASSQEGLAGGVYEQYF; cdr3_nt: TGCGCCAGCAGCCAAGAGGGACTAGCGGGAGGAGTTTACGAGCAGTACTTC
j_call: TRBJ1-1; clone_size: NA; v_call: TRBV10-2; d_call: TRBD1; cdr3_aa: CASSVAYRGSGAFF; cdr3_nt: TGCGCCAGCAGTGTAGCTTACAGGGGATCGGGGGCTTTCTTT
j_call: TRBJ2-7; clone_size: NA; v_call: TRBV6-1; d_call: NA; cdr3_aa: CASSLGAGESYEQYF; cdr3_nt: TGTGCCAGCAGTCTCGGGGCAGGGGAATCCTACGAGCAGTACTTC
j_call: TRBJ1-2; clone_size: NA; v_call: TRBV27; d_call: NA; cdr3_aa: CASSLGSSGAQPMGGYTF; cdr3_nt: TGTGCCAGCAGTCTAGGGTCGTCAGGGGCTCAACCTATGGGTGGCTACACCTTC
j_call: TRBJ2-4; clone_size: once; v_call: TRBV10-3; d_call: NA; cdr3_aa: CAIRGTDAAKNIQYF; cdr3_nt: TGTGCCATCAGGGGTACGGACGCAGCCAAAAACATTCAGTACTTC
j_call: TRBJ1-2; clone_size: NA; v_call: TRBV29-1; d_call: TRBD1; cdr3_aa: CSVESGGNYGYTF; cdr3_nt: TGCAGCGTTGAATCAGGGGGTAACTATGGCTACACCTTC
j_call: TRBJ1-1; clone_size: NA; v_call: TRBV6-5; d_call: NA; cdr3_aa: CASSALGGGDTEAFF; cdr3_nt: TGTGCCAGCAGTGCCCTCGGGGGCGGAGACACTGAAGCTTTCTTT
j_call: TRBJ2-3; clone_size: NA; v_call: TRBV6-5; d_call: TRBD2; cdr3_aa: CASSPSGRASDTQYF; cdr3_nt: TGTGCCAGCAGCCCTAGCGGGAGGGCATCAGATACGCAGTATTTT
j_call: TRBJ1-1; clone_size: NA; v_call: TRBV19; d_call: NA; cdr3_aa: CASSIDREGRMAEAFF; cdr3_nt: TGTGCCAGTAGTATAGATCGAGAAGGGAGAATGGCTGAAGCTTTCTTT
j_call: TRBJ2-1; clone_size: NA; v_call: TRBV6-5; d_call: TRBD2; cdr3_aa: CASSFTSGSMNEQFF; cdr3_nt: TGTGCCAGCAGTTTCACTAGCGGGAGCATGAATGAGCAGTTCTTC
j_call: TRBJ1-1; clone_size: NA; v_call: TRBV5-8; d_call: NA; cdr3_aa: CASSLEHTEAFF; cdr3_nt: TGTGCCAGCAGCTTGGAACACACTGAAGCTTTCTTT